This is a list of T cell receptor beta chains from one sample in a study of blood T cell repertoires in COVID-19. The assay was immunoSEQ multiplex PCR, and TCRdb's table has in-frame clones only and misses some. The sample comprises 60,000 to 90,000 clones, roughly 88% of which are singletons, and approximately 20% rests with the top ten. The sequenced sample consisted of peripheral blood. The receptor set was obtained from a woman between 50 and 59 years old with acute or convalescent COVID-19. Both conserved end residues are part of each CDR3. The D gene is left open where the match is weak. Size is stated for part of the rows, as once, few or many counts, or as a class when the clone is expanded.

j_gene: TRBJ2-7; v_gene: TRBV30; abundance: -; d_gene: -; CDR3nt: TGTGCCTGGAGTGTTCTTGGGCAGAAGCCCTCCTACGAGCAGTACTTC; CDR3aa: CAWSVLGQKPSYEQYF
j_gene: TRBJ1-2; v_gene: TRBV5-4; abundance: -; d_gene: -; CDR3nt: TGTGCCAGCAGCCCTGAGCAGGGGAGACCTAACTATGGCTACACCTTC; CDR3aa: CASSPEQGRPNYGYTF
j_gene: TRBJ2-7; v_gene: TRBV4-3; abundance: -; d_gene: TRBD2; CDR3nt: TGCGCCAGCAGCCAAGGACTAGCGGAGGTGTACGAGCAGTACTTC; CDR3aa: CASSQGLAEVYEQYF
j_gene: TRBJ1-6; v_gene: TRBV6-5; abundance: -; d_gene: -; CDR3nt: TGTGCCAGCACCCTGACACGAAATAATTCACCCCTCCACTTT; CDR3aa: CASTLTRNNSPLHF
j_gene: TRBJ1-4; v_gene: TRBV30; abundance: -; d_gene: -; CDR3nt: TGTGCCTGGAGCTCAACAGGGACCAGTGAAAAACTGTTTTTT; CDR3aa: CAWSSTGTSEKLFF
j_gene: TRBJ2-7; v_gene: TRBV6-5; abundance: -; d_gene: TRBD1; CDR3nt: TGTGCCAGCAGTTATTCAGGGGGCGGCGTTTACGAGCAGTACTTC; CDR3aa: CASSYSGGGVYEQYF
j_gene: TRBJ1-3; v_gene: TRBV28; abundance: -; d_gene: TRBD1; CDR3nt: TGTGCCAGCAGTCCCTCCGGGACAGCCTCTGGAAACACCATATATTTT; CDR3aa: CASSPSGTASGNTIYF
j_gene: TRBJ2-5; v_gene: TRBV5-6; abundance: -; d_gene: TRBD1; CDR3nt: TGTGCCAGCAGCTTGGCGGGACAGGGGTTCGGTGGAGAGACCCAGTACTTC; CDR3aa: CASSLAGQGFGGETQYF
j_gene: TRBJ2-2; v_gene: TRBV24-1; abundance: -; d_gene: -; CDR3nt: TGTGCCACCAGGACGGGGGAGACGAACACCGGGGAGCTGTTTTTT; CDR3aa: CATRTGETNTGELFF
j_gene: TRBJ2-1; v_gene: TRBV28; abundance: once; d_gene: -; CDR3nt: TGTGCCAGCAGTTTAAATGCGGCGAATGAGCAGTTCTTC; CDR3aa: CASSLNAANEQFF
j_gene: TRBJ2-7; v_gene: TRBV6-4; abundance: -; d_gene: -; CDR3nt: TGTGCCAGCAGTTTCAGTAACTCCTACGAGCAGTACTTC; CDR3aa: CASSFSNSYEQYF
j_gene: TRBJ2-3; v_gene: TRBV27; abundance: -; d_gene: TRBD2; CDR3nt: TGTGCCAGCAGTTTAACCCGGACTAGCGGATACACAGATACGCAGTATTTT; CDR3aa: CASSLTRTSGYTDTQYF
j_gene: TRBJ2-2; v_gene: TRBV6-1; abundance: -; d_gene: -; CDR3nt: TGTGCCAGCAGTGTAGCCGAGCGCACCGGGGAGCTGTTTTTT; CDR3aa: CASSVAERTGELFF
j_gene: TRBJ1-1; v_gene: TRBV19; abundance: -; d_gene: TRBD1; CDR3nt: TGTGCCAGTTCTATAGACAGGGGGCTAATTAAGGGGACTGAAGCTTTCTTT; CDR3aa: CASSIDRGLIKGTEAFF
j_gene: TRBJ2-2; v_gene: TRBV7-7; abundance: -; d_gene: -; CDR3nt: TGTGCCAGCAGCTTAGCGCTGGACGCGGGGACGAACACCGGGGAGCTGTTTTTT; CDR3aa: CASSLALDAGTNTGELFF
j_gene: TRBJ1-6; v_gene: TRBV7-9; abundance: -; d_gene: -; CDR3nt: TGTGCCAGCAGCATCCTAGGACAGAACTATAATTCACCCCTCCACTTT; CDR3aa: CASSILGQNYNSPLHF
j_gene: TRBJ2-5; v_gene: TRBV19; abundance: -; d_gene: TRBD2; CDR3nt: TGTGCCAGTAGTCGGGGGGAGGAGACCCAGTACTTC; CDR3aa: CASSRGEETQYF
j_gene: TRBJ2-2; v_gene: TRBV7-3; abundance: -; d_gene: TRBD1; CDR3nt: TGTGCCAGCAGCCCAGGTGGACAGGGCAAGGGGGAGCTGTTTTTT; CDR3aa: CASSPGGQGKGELFF
j_gene: TRBJ1-2; v_gene: TRBV3-1/TRBV3-2; abundance: -; d_gene: -; CDR3nt: TGTGCCAGCAGCCAAGGCAGGGGTTATGGCTACACCTTC; CDR3aa: CASSQGRGYGYTF
j_gene: TRBJ2-5; v_gene: TRBV5-1; abundance: -; d_gene: TRBD2; CDR3nt: TGCGCCAGCAGCACCAGGACTAGTAGGTTGGAGACCCAGTACTTC; CDR3aa: CASSTRTSRLETQYF
j_gene: TRBJ1-6; v_gene: TRBV5-6; abundance: -; d_gene: -; CDR3nt: TGTGCCAGCAGCTTGGGCGGCAGGAGCGGGGTTAAACCCCTCCACTTT; CDR3aa: CASSLGGRSGVKPLHF
j_gene: TRBJ2-7; v_gene: TRBV6-1; abundance: -; d_gene: -; CDR3nt: TGTGCCAGCAGTGACCCTGGGGGGAGTCCGCCCTACGAGCAGTACTTC; CDR3aa: CASSDPGGSPPYEQYF
j_gene: TRBJ1-6; v_gene: TRBV27; abundance: -; d_gene: -; CDR3nt: TGTGCCAGCCGCAGCTCCTATAATTCACCCCTCCACTTT; CDR3aa: CASRSSYNSPLHF
j_gene: TRBJ1-2; v_gene: TRBV11-2; abundance: once; d_gene: -; CDR3nt: TGTGCCAGCAGCCAGGGCGGGAGTTATGGCTACACCTTC; CDR3aa: CASSQGGSYGYTF
j_gene: TRBJ2-7; v_gene: TRBV30; abundance: -; d_gene: TRBD1; CDR3nt: TGTGCCTGGATGACAGGGAAATACGAGCAGTACTTC; CDR3aa: CAWMTGKYEQYF
j_gene: TRBJ2-3; v_gene: TRBV11-3; abundance: -; d_gene: TRBD1; CDR3nt: TGTGCCAGCAGCTTAGGGACAGGGGCGAGGACGCAGTATTTT; CDR3aa: CASSLGTGARTQYF
j_gene: TRBJ2-6; v_gene: TRBV6-2/TRBV6-3; abundance: once; d_gene: TRBD2; CDR3nt: TGTGCCAGCAGTTACTGGGCAGCGGGGGACTCTGGGGCCAACGTCCTGACTTTC; CDR3aa: CASSYWAAGDSGANVLTF
j_gene: TRBJ1-4; v_gene: TRBV2; abundance: -; d_gene: -; CDR3nt: TGTGCCAGCAGTGTTGGGCAGGGATACGGAAAACTGTTTTTT; CDR3aa: CASSVGQGYGKLFF
j_gene: TRBJ1-5; v_gene: TRBV5-6; abundance: -; d_gene: TRBD1; CDR3nt: TGTGCCAGCAGCCCGACCCCCGACAGGGATCAGCCCCAGCATTTT; CDR3aa: CASSPTPDRDQPQHF
j_gene: TRBJ1-4; v_gene: TRBV24-1; abundance: -; d_gene: -; CDR3nt: TGTGCCACCAGGGAGGCAGGGGTAGAAAAACTGTTTTTT; CDR3aa: CATREAGVEKLFF
j_gene: TRBJ2-7; v_gene: TRBV21-1; abundance: -; d_gene: -; CDR3nt: TGTGCCACCTCAGGGGGACTCCGGAAATCCTACGAGCAGTACTTC; CDR3aa: CATSGGLRKSYEQYF
j_gene: TRBJ2-7; v_gene: TRBV6-2/TRBV6-3; abundance: -; d_gene: TRBD2; CDR3nt: TGTGCCAGCAGCTTAACCGGGACTAGTCTGGGGGAGCAGTACTTC; CDR3aa: CASSLTGTSLGEQYF
j_gene: TRBJ2-2; v_gene: TRBV5-1; abundance: -; d_gene: TRBD2; CDR3nt: TGCGCCAGCAGCTTCCATTCCCGACTAGCGGGAACCGGGGAGCTGTTTTTT; CDR3aa: CASSFHSRLAGTGELFF
j_gene: TRBJ1-4; v_gene: TRBV5-5; abundance: -; d_gene: -; CDR3nt: TGTGCCACTAACAGGGCTGCAACTAATGAAAAACTGTTTTTT; CDR3aa: CATNRAATNEKLFF
j_gene: TRBJ1-4; v_gene: TRBV5-5; abundance: -; d_gene: TRBD1; CDR3nt: TGTGCCAGCAGCTTGGGGGACAGGTCGGCTAATGAAAAACTGTTTTTT; CDR3aa: CASSLGDRSANEKLFF
j_gene: TRBJ1-1; v_gene: TRBV4-2; abundance: -; d_gene: TRBD1; CDR3nt: TGTGCCAGCAGCCAGGACAGGGGATCCACTGAAGCTTTCTTT; CDR3aa: CASSQDRGSTEAFF
j_gene: TRBJ2-7; v_gene: TRBV6-5; abundance: -; d_gene: TRBD1; CDR3nt: TGTGCCAGCACCGGACCGGGACAGGGGGCTAGGGAGCAGTACTTC; CDR3aa: CASTGPGQGAREQYF
j_gene: TRBJ2-4; v_gene: TRBV2; abundance: -; d_gene: TRBD1; CDR3nt: TGTGCCAGCAGCTTCCTCCGGACAGGGGGTTTAGACAAAAACATTCAGTACTTC; CDR3aa: CASSFLRTGGLDKNIQYF
j_gene: TRBJ1-1; v_gene: TRBV3-1/TRBV3-2; abundance: -; d_gene: TRBD1; CDR3nt: TGTGCCAGCAGCCAAGAGTCCCGGGACAGGTTCGAGAACACTGAAGCTTTCTTT; CDR3aa: CASSQESRDRFENTEAFF
j_gene: TRBJ2-7; v_gene: TRBV6-5; abundance: once; d_gene: -; CDR3nt: TGTGCCAGCAGAAGTGTGAGACAGCGGGACGAGCAGTACTTC; CDR3aa: CASRSVRQRDEQYF